The 27 T cell receptor beta chains below were found in one sample sequenced in a study of blood T cell repertoires in COVID-19. This table comes from immunoSEQ multiplex PCR, and its TCRdb copy is limited to in-frame clones, with some not included. This sample has 150,000 to 200,000 clones, with around 87% found just once. Specimen: peripheral blood. The source is a man aged 35 to 55 with active or convalescent COVID-19.

The chain recombines TRBV5-5 with TRBJ1-4, with 8 nucleotides matching TRBD1. With 2 bases clipped from V and 8 bases from J, the junction kept 11 bases outside the gene matches. The length of the CDR3 is 16 residues. CDR1 is SGHKS, CDR2 YYEKEE, per germline (reference sequence). CDR3 nucleotide sequence: TGTGCCAGCAGCTTTTTCGGACAGGGAGTGGGCGAAAAACTGTTTTTT. Its protein product is CASSFFGQGVGEKLFF.

The rearrangement joins TRBV11-2 to TRBJ1-5; 10 positions match TRBD1. CDR3 length: 16 amino acids. V lost 4 bases to trimming and J lost 2 bases; unmatched junction nucleotides: 5. Germline CDR1 reads SGHAT; CDR2 reads FQNNGV. The CDR3 sequence: CASSSAGQGGNQPQHF. CDR3 coding DNA: TGTGCCAGCAGCTCGGCTGGACAGGGGGGCAATCAGCCCCAGCATTTT.

This sequence joins TRBV28 and TRBJ1-2; D unclear. The CDR3 has 14 residues. Germline CDR1 is MDHEN and CDR2 is SYDVKM. Trimming shortened V by 6 bases and J by 4 bases, and 15 bases separated the two germline ends. CDR3 DNA: TGTGCCAGCAGGAGCCGGGAGGGAATCTATGGCTACACCTTC. Its translation is CASRSREGIYGYTF.

Points on this clone: Compared with germline, one end of the junction differs, possibly owing to a read error. The chain combines TRBV6-1 with TRBJ2-2, with a weak D call TRBD1 (6 bases). Germline values: CDR1 MNHNS, CDR2 SASEGT. The CDR3 contains 17 residues. CDR3 DNA sequence: TGTGCCAGCAGGGAAGTTTTATCGGGACAGAACACCGGGGAGCTGTTTTTT. Its translation: CASREVLSGQNTGELFF.

V and J are TRBV25-1 and TRBJ2-7, with a weak D call TRBD1 (5 bases). This CDR3 region has 15 residues. Trimming took off 2 bases at V and 2 bases at J, with 13 bases between the two ends. Germline V gene data show CDR1 as MGHDK and CDR2 as SYGVNS. CDR3 protein: CASSEEGVQTYEQYF. The CDR3 coding sequence is TGTGCCAGCAGTGAAGAAGGGGTACAGACCTACGAGCAGTACTTC.

The gene calls are TRBV6-5 and TRBJ1-3, with D hard to call. The CDR3 is 14 amino acids. Per germline, CDR1 MNHEY and CDR2 SVGAGI. Trimming stripped 6 bases from V and 1 base from J, with 10 bases between. CDR3 DNA sequence: TGTGCCAGCAGCGAGAGCCGGTCTGGAAACACCATATATTTT. Its translation is CASSESRSGNTIYF.

V and J are TRBV19 and TRBJ1-1, with D possibly TRBD1 on 6 matching bases. The CDR3 covers 17 residues. Germline V gene lookup returns CDR1 LNHDA and CDR2 SQIVND (reference sequence). With 5 bases removed from V and 4 bases from J, the gap between germline ends came to 23 bases. The CDR3: CASSPLGDVGARTEAFF. The CDR3 DNA sequence: TGTGCCAGTAGTCCTTTAGGGGATGTGGGGGCACGCACTGAAGCTTTCTTT.

V is TRBV7-2 and J is TRBJ1-3; 9 bases agree with TRBD1. The CDR3 runs 15 residues. CDR1 is SGHTA and CDR2 is FQGNSA in the germline V gene. The V segment lost 3 bases and the J segment 4 bases; nucleotides outside the gene matches: 4. The DNA of the CDR3 is TGTGCCAGCAGCTTCGGGACAGGGCTCGGAAACACCATATATTTT. Amino acid sequence: CASSFGTGLGNTIYF.

This rearrangement joins TRBV5-1 to TRBJ1-1; 7 nucleotides match TRBD1. The V gene's germline CDR1 is SGHRS and CDR2 YFSETQ. The J segment lost 0 bases and the V segment lost 3 bases, leaving 5 bases of the junction unmatched. The CDR3 spans 15 residues. As DNA, the CDR3 is TGCGCCAGCAGCTCGGCGACAGGGCTGAACACTGAAGCTTTCTTT. It encodes CASSSATGLNTEAFF. The whole variable domain, filled in from reference TRBV5-1 and TRBJ1-1, reads KAGVTQTPRYLIKTRGQQVTLSCSPISGHRSVSWYQQTPGQGLQFLFEYFSETQRNKGNFPGRFSGRQFSNSRSEMNVSTLELGDSALYLCASSSATGLNTEAFFGQGTRLTVV.

This chain links TRBV5-8 with TRBJ1-6, with D unclear. Trimming took off 10 bases at V and 7 bases at J, with 15 bases between the two ends. The germline CDR1 and CDR2 sequences are SGHTS and YDEGEE. The CDR3 contains 13 residues. The CDR3 bases are TGTGCCCAGGAGGTAGGGTTGAATTCACCCCTCCACTTT. Residues: CAQEVGLNSPLHF. Full variable domain (missing parts from reference TRBV5-8 and TRBJ1-6): EAGVTQSPTHLIKTRGQQATLRCSPISGHTSVYWYQQALGLGLQFLLWYDEGEERNRGNFPPRFSGRQFPNYSSELNVNALELEDSALYLCAQEVGLNSPLHFGNGTRLTVT.

The rearrangement joins TRBV6-2 or TRBV6-3 to TRBJ1-1; weak D call: TRBD1 (5 bases). The length of the CDR3 is 12 residues. V gave up 5 bases and J gave up 5 bases, with 9 bases separating them. In germline, CDR1 is MNHEY, CDR2 SVGEGT. The CDR3 bases are TGTGCCAGCAGTCGGGGGTGGACTGAAGCTTTCTTT. Translation gives CASSRGWTEAFF.

The V call is TRBV29-1, the J call TRBJ2-1; D perhaps matches TRBD2 (6 bases). The V end lost 3 bases, the J end lost 9 bases, and 15 bases lay between the germline ends. Germline-derived CDR1 and CDR2 are SQVTM and ANQGSEA. CDR3 length: 13 residues. The CDR3 bases are TGCAGCGTTGATCGGCGGGGCGTTGGTGAGCAGTTCTTC. Its translation: CSVDRRGVGEQFF.

The chain combines TRBV7-9 with TRBJ2-5; 8 bases match TRBD1. From germline, CDR1 is SEHNR and CDR2 FQNEAQ (reference sequence). V lost 1 base, J lost 4 bases, and 5 bases stayed unmatched. The CDR3 length is 15 residues. The DNA of the CDR3 is TGTGCCAGCAGCTTAGGCCAACAGGGGGGAGAGACCCAGTACTTC. Its protein product is CASSLGQQGGETQYF.

The chain recombines TRBV10-2 with TRBJ1-2; D unclear. The CDR3 consists of 14 residues. Per germline, CDR1 WSHSY and CDR2 SAAADI. The V and J ends lost 3 bases and 4 bases respectively, with 12 bases between them. The CDR3 protein is CASSDAGQLYGYTF. The CDR3 region has the DNA TGCGCCAGCAGTGATGCTGGGCAGCTCTATGGCTACACCTTC.

The chain links TRBV6-5 to TRBJ1-3; 8 nucleotides agree with TRBD1. This CDR3 comprises 15 residues. The germline gives CDR1 MNHEY, CDR2 SVGAGI. Losses at the gene ends were 6 bases for V and 3 bases for J; bases not matched to a gene: 7. The CDR3 nucleotides are TGTGCCAGCAGGACCTGGACAGGGCTTGGAAACACCATATATTTT. Its translation: CASRTWTGLGNTIYF.

V and J are TRBV19 and TRBJ1-1; 7 nucleotides align to TRBD1. The CDR3 extends over 17 amino acids. Per the germline V gene, CDR1 is LNHDA and CDR2 is SQIVND (reference sequence). Trimming cost V 2 bases and J 2 bases; bases outside gene matches: 11. The CDR3 DNA reads as TGTGCCAGTAGTATAATGGGACAGAAGTTTCTAAACACTGAAGCTTTCTTT. Its translation is CASSIMGQKFLNTEAFF.

The chain couples TRBV27 to TRBJ2-1; TRBD2 is a possible D gene (6 bases). Trimming removed 5 bases at V and 3 bases at J, with 14 bases between. The CDR3 has 15 residues. The V gene's germline CDR1 is MNHEY and CDR2 SMNVEV (reference sequence). The CDR3 coding sequence is TGTGCCAGCAGTCGACCGGGACTGAGCTACAATGAGCAGTTCTTC. Protein sequence: CASSRPGLSYNEQFF.

The chain employs TRBV11-2 and TRBJ1-1; a possible D gene is TRBD1 (5 bases). V was trimmed by 5 bases and J by 4 bases, leaving 20 bases between them. Germline assignment: CDR1 SGHAT and CDR2 FQNNGV. The CDR3 has 16 residues. The CDR3 region has the DNA TGTGCCAGCAGCAACCAACCCAGGCAGGGCCTCACTGAAGCTTTCTTT. Translating gives CASSNQPRQGLTEAFF.

This sequence joins TRBV4-1 and TRBJ1-1, with 9 positions matching TRBD1. This CDR3 is 15 amino acids long. Germline V CDR1 and CDR2: MGHRA, YSYEKL. The V gene end was trimmed by 5 bases and the J gene end by 3 bases; junction bases not matched to a gene: 7. CDR3 sequence: CASSSRQGGDTEAFF. The CDR3 DNA reads as TGCGCCAGCAGCTCCCGACAGGGGGGGGACACTGAAGCTTTCTTT.

The rearrangement joins TRBV6-5 to TRBJ1-3; D call uncertain. Germline V gives CDR1 MNHEY, CDR2 SVGAGI. V lost 1 base and J 0 bases, leaving 10 bases between the germline ends. This CDR3 region has 16 residues. The CDR3 DNA sequence: TGTGCCAGCAGTTACTGGCGGATACCCTCTGGAAACACCATATATTTT. The encoded protein is CASSYWRIPSGNTIYF.

The chain is built from TRBV11-2 and TRBJ1-4; TRBD1 is a possible D gene (6 bases). There are 16 residues in the CDR3. V was trimmed by 5 bases and J by 2 bases, leaving 15 bases between them. In germline, CDR1 is SGHAT, CDR2 FQNNGV. CDR3 in DNA: TGTGCCAGCAGCCACCCAGGGGCCTGGACTAATGAAAAACTGTTTTTT. This encodes CASSHPGAWTNEKLFF.

V and J are TRBV11-2 and TRBJ2-6; D unresolved. Germline V lookup: CDR1 SGHAT, CDR2 FQNNGV. This CDR3 is 18 amino acids long. The V gene lost 2 bases and the J gene lost 0 bases, with 14 bases spanning the gap. CDR3 loop: CASSLRQVTFSGANVLTF. The DNA for the CDR3 is TGTGCCAGCAGCTTAAGGCAGGTTACCTTCTCTGGGGCCAACGTCCTGACTTTC. The complete variable domain, with remaining parts taken from reference TRBV11-2 and TRBJ2-6, reads EAGVAQSPRYKIIEKRQSVAFWCNPISGHATLYWYQQILGQGPKLLIQFQNNGVVDDSQLPKDRFSAERLKGVDSTLKIQPAKLEDSAVYLCASSLRQVTFSGANVLTFGAGSRLTVL.

The chain links TRBV19 to TRBJ1-5, with D perhaps TRBD1 (6 bases). Germline V gene lookup returns CDR1 LNHDA and CDR2 SQIVND (reference sequence). V shed 1 base and J shed 6 bases, with 13 bases lying between them. The CDR3 totals 15 residues. The CDR3 region is CASSIGTGRAQPQHF. CDR3 sequence (DNA): TGTGCCAGTAGTATAGGTACAGGGAGGGCTCAGCCCCAGCATTTT.

The rearrangement joins TRBV18 to TRBJ2-1; 11 bases align to TRBD2. The CDR3 consists of 18 residues. V lost 2 bases and J lost 0; bases outside the gene matches: 6. Germline CDR1 and CDR2: KGHSH and LQKENI. In DNA, the CDR3 is TGTGCCAGCTCACCAGTGCCTAGCGGGGGGAGCTCCTACAATGAGCAGTTCTTC. Protein product: CASSPVPSGGSSYNEQFF.

J is TRBJ1-5 and V is TRBV4-1; 9 bases are a match to TRBD1. The CDR3 runs to 14 residues. Per germline, CDR1 MGHRA and CDR2 YSYEKL. Trimming removed 3 bases from V and 4 bases from J; junction bases left unmatched: 1. CDR3 bases: TGCGCCAGCAGCCAGGACAGGGGAAATCAGCCCCAGCATTTT. It translates to CASSQDRGNQPQHF.

The V gene is TRBV7-9, the J gene TRBJ2-2; 10 bases match TRBD2. The V gene's germline CDR1 is SEHNR and CDR2 FQNEAQ (reference sequence). V lost 1 base to trimming and J lost 6 bases; unmatched junction nucleotides: 5. The CDR3 length is 16 residues. CDR3 sequence reads: CASSLEYTSGAGELFF. CDR3 in DNA: TGTGCCAGCAGCTTAGAATATACTAGCGGGGCCGGGGAGCTGTTTTTT.

The chain recombines TRBV5-1 with TRBJ2-3, with 7 bases lining up with TRBD1. From germline, CDR1 is SGHRS and CDR2 YFSETQ. The CDR3 loop spans 15 amino acids. V lost 7 bases to trimming and J lost 6 bases; unmatched junction nucleotides: 14. The CDR3 DNA reads as TGCGCCAGCCGCCGGCCCAAAACAGGGGTGGATACGCAGTATTTT. It codes for CASRRPKTGVDTQYF. The full variable domain, with the rest looked up from reference TRBV5-1 and TRBJ2-3, is KAGVTQTPRYLIKTRGQQVTLSCSPISGHRSVSWYQQTPGQGLQFLFEYFSETQRNKGNFPGRFSGRQFSNSRSEMNVSTLELGDSALYLCASRRPKTGVDTQYFGPGTRLTVL.